This is a list of T cell receptor beta chains from one sample in a study of CD4 and CD8 cells across lung adenocarcinoma regions. Using its own MiXCR run on the PCR reads, TCRdb lists one record per CDR3 protein. The sample yields 12,000 or so distinct CDR3 sequences, over 45% seen once. What was sequenced was CD8+ T cells from the margin of a lung tumor. Receptors originate from a male donor with lung adenocarcinoma. The CD4 and CD8 labels of this study may be unreliable. Each CDR3 is given with its conserved first and last residue. Each record gives: D gene, V gene, clone size, CDR3 length, J gene, CDR3 DNA, CDR3 protein. D genes are given only for firm matches. Size is stated for part of the rows, as once, few or many counts, or as a class when the clone is expanded.

>TRBD1|TRBV7-8|many|14|TRBJ2-7
TGTGCCAGCAGCCTCGGACAGGTCCCCTACGAGCAGTACTTC
CASSLGQVPYEQYF
>TRBD1|TRBV6-1|once|15|TRBJ2-7
TGTGCCAGCAGCATAGACAGGGCTACTCAAGAGGCGCAGTACTTC
CASSIDRATQEAQYF
>TRBD2|TRBV6-1|-|17|TRBJ2-5
TGTGCCAGCAGTGCGGGGCTCGGGGGCCTAGCGGGAGATTCCCCGTACTTC
CASSAGLGGLAGDSPYF
>-|TRBV27|-|16|TRBJ2-3
TGTCCGTGCAGTCCCTCGGGGCTGTGGGGCAAAAACACTCAGTATTTC
CPCSPSGLWGKNTQYF
>TRBD2|TRBV6-5|large|16|TRBJ2-1
TGTGCCAGCAGTGACTCGAGCGGGGGGGCCTACAATGAGCAGTTCTTC
CASSDSSGGAYNEQFF
>TRBD1|TRBV7-2|-|17|TRBJ2-2
TGTGCCAGCATCCTAGGCGTCCAGGCTGTAAACACAGGGGCGCTGTTTTTT
CASILGVQAVNTGALFF
>-|TRBV6-2/TRBV6-3|few|15|TRBJ2-1
TGTGCCACCCTGGAGGGACGAAACTCCTACAATGAGCAGTTCTTC
CATLEGRNSYNEQFF
>TRBD2|TRBV7-2|many|14|TRBJ2-1
TGTGCCAGCAGCTTAGGACTTAGCGGGGATGAGCAGTTCTTC
CASSLGLSGDEQFF
>TRBD1|TRBV30|few|14|TRBJ2-3
TGTGCCTGGAGTAGGACAGGGAGGACCGGGGAGCTGTATTTT
CAWSRTGRTGELYF
>TRBD2|TRBV27|-|16|TRBJ2-4
TGTGCCAGCAGTTCACGGCTGCCGGGAGGCACAGATACTCAGTACTTC
CASSSRLPGGTDTQYF
>-|TRBV10-2|few|14|TRBJ2-5
TGCGCCAGCAGGGACATAAATCTCCAAGAGACCCAGTACTTC
CASRDINLQETQYF
>TRBD1|TRBV6-2/TRBV6-3|few|15|TRBJ2-3
TGTGCCAGCAGTTGGGACAGGGGGCCTGGAGATACGCAGTATTTT
CASSWDRGPGDTQYF
>-|TRBV6-1|few|14|TRBJ2-7
TGTGCCAGCAGTGAAGCATGGTCCGTAGGCGAGCAGTACTTC
CASSEAWSVGEQYF